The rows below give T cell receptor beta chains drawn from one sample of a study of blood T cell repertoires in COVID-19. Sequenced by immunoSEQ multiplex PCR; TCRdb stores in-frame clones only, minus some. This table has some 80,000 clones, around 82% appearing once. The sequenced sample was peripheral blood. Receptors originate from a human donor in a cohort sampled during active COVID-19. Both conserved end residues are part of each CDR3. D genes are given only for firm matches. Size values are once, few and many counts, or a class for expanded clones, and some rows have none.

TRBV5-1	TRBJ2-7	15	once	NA	TGCGCCAGCGGAGGGACAGCGCGGTCGGGCTACGAGCAGTACTTC	CASGGTARSGYEQYF
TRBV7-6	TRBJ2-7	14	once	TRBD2	TGTGCCAGCAGCGAGCGGGGCATTCCCTACGAGCAGTACTTC	CASSERGIPYEQYF
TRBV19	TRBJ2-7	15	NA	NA	TGTGCCAGTAGTATCGAGTCGGCCAGGGGTGGCGAGCAGTACTTC	CASSIESARGGEQYF
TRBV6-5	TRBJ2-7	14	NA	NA	TGTGCCAGCAGGAGGGAGAGCCTCTCCTACGAGCAGTACTTC	CASRRESLSYEQYF
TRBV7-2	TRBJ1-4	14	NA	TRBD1	TGTGCCAGCAGCGTAACAGGGGATTGGGAAAAACTGTTTTTT	CASSVTGDWEKLFF
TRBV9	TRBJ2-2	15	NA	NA	TGTGCCAGCAGGGGCGGGACAGCGAACACCGGGGAGCTGTTTTTT	CASRGGTANTGELFF
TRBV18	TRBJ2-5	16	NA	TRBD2	TGTGCCAGCTCACCACCGGCGGGGGGCTTCCAAGAGACCCAGTACTTC	CASSPPAGGFQETQYF
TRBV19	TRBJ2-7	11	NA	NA	TGTGCCAGTAGCAGTTCCTACGAGCAGTACTTC	CASSSSYEQYF
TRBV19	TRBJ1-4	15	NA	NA	TGTGCCAGTAGTGCAACAGTGACAACTAATGAAAAACTGTTTTTT	CASSATVTTNEKLFF
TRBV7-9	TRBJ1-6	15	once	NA	TGTGCCAGCAGCAAACTACAGGGAGATAATTCACCCCTCCACTTT	CASSKLQGDNSPLHF
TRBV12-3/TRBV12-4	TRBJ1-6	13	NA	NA	TGTGCCAGCAGCCCCTCGGAGCTTTCACCCCTCCACTTT	CASSPSELSPLHF
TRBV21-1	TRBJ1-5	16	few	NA	TGTGCCAGCAGTCATTACGGACTGATAGGCAATCAGCCCCAGCATTTT	CASSHYGLIGNQPQHF
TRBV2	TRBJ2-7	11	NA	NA	TGTGCCAGCAGAACAGGGTACGAGCAGTACTTC	CASRTGYEQYF
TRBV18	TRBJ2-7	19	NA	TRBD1	TGTGCCAGCTCACCATCCGGGACAGGGGCCCGTAGGGAGCACTACGAGCAGTACTTC	CASSPSGTGARREHYEQYF
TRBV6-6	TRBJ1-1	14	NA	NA	TGTGCCAGCAGTTACCAGGCCGTGAACACTGAAGCTTTCTTT	CASSYQAVNTEAFF
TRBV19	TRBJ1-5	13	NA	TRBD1	TGTGCCAGTAGGGACAGGGGCAATCAGCCCCAGCATTTT	CASRDRGNQPQHF
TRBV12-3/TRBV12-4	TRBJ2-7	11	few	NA	TGTGCCAGCAGTTCAGGGCCCAAGCAGTACTTC	CASSSGPKQYF
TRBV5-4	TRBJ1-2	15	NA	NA	TGTGCCAGCAGCTTAAGGCAGGGTGGCCCCGGGGGCTACACCTTC	CASSLRQGGPGGYTF
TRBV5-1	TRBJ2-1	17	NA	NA	TGCGCCAGCAGCTTGGCCCCAACAGGGAGCAACTACAATGAGCAGTTCTTC	CASSLAPTGSNYNEQFF
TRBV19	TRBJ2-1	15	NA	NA	TGTGCCAGTACAGAGCGATCAAGCTCCTACAATGAGCAGTTCTTC	CASTERSSSYNEQFF
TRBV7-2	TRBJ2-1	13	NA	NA	TGTGCCAGCAGCCCAAGACTAGAAGTTGAGCAGTTCTTC	CASSPRLEVEQFF
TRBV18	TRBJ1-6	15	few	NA	TGTGCCAGCTCCCAGGGAGGGTCCTATAATTCACCCCTCCACTTT	CASSQGGSYNSPLHF
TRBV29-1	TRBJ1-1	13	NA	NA	TGCAGCGTTAGGGGCAGGGGGAACACTGAAGCTTTCTTT	CSVRGRGNTEAFF
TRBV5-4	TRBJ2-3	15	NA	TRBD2	TGTGCCAGCAGCCCCCGTGCTAGCGGGGAAGATACGCAGTATTTT	CASSPRASGEDTQYF
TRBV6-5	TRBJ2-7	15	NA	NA	TGTGCCAGCAACCCTTTCCGATTGAGCTCCTACGAGCAGTACTTC	CASNPFRLSSYEQYF
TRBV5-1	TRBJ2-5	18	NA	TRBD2	TGCGCCAGCAGCTTGGGACGCGCTAGCGGGGGGTTTCAAGAGACCCAGTACTTC	CASSLGRASGGFQETQYF
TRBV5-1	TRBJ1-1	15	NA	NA	TGCGCCAGCAGCTTGGGCGGTGGCTCCAACACTGAAGCTTTCTTT	CASSLGGGSNTEAFF
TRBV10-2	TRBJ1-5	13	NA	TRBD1	TGCGCCAGCAGTGTCCAGGGGGGCCAGCCCCAGCATTTT	CASSVQGGQPQHF
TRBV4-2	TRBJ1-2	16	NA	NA	TGTGCCAGCAGCCAAGGAGGGGCAGGGGTGGACTATGGCTACACCTTC	CASSQGGAGVDYGYTF
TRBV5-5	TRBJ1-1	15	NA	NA	TGTGCCAGCAGCTCAGGAAACAGTGGTGGCACTGAAGCTTTCTTT	CASSSGNSGGTEAFF
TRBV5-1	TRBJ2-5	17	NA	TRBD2	TGCGCCAGCAGCTTACGACTAGCGGGGGACATCCAAGAGACCCAGTACTTC	CASSLRLAGDIQETQYF
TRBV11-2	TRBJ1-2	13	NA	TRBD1	TGTGCCAGCAGCCCGGGACAGATCTATGGCTACACCTTC	CASSPGQIYGYTF
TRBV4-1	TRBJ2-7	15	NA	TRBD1	TGCGCCAGCAGCCAAGGACAGGGGGTATCCTACGAGCAGTACTTC	CASSQGQGVSYEQYF
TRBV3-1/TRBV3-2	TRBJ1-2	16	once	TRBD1	TGTGCCAGCAGCCAAGATTGGGGGACAGCTAACTATGGCTACACCTTC	CASSQDWGTANYGYTF
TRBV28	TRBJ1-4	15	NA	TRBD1	TGTGCCAGCAGAACCCCCGGGACAGGGGGTGAAAAACTGTTTTTT	CASRTPGTGGEKLFF
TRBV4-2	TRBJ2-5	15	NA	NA	TGTGCCAGCAGCCAAGTTGGGGGGGCGCTGGAGACCCAGTACTTC	CASSQVGGALETQYF
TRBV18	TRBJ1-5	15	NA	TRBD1	TGTGCCAGCTCAGATGGACAGGGAGGGGATCAGCCCCAGCATTTT	CASSDGQGGDQPQHF
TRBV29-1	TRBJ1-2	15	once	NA	TGCAGCGTTGAACCCAGACCGGGGGGGGCTCGTGGCTACACCTTC	CSVEPRPGGARGYTF
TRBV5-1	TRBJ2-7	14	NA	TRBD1	TGCGCCAGCAGCTTGGCCAGGGGGACCTACGAGCAGTACTTC	CASSLARGTYEQYF
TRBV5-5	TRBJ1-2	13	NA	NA	TGTGCCAGCAGCATGCCCGGGGGTGGTGGCTACACCTTC	CASSMPGGGGYTF
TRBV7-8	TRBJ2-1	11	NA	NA	TGTGCCAGCAGCCCTATGAATGAGCAGTTCTTC	CASSPMNEQFF
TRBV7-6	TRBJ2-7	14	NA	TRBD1	TGTGCCAGCAGCTTAGGGGGACAGCTTTACGAGCAGTACTTC	CASSLGGQLYEQYF
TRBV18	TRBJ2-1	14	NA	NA	TGTGCCAGCTCACCTCAACAAGACAACAATGAGCAGTTCTTC	CASSPQQDNNEQFF
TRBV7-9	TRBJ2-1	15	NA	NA	TGTGCCAGCAGCCTCACGGGACTCTCCTACAATGAGCAGTTCTTC	CASSLTGLSYNEQFF
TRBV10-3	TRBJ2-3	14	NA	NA	TGTGCCATCAGTGAGCCTCCCAGGACAGATACGCAGTATTTT	CAISEPPRTDTQYF
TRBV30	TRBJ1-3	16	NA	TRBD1	TGTGCCTGGGGATGGGGACAGGGATCCTCTGGAAACACCATATATTTT	CAWGWGQGSSGNTIYF
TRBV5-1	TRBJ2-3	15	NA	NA	TGCGCCGCCGCTCCTTTGGGGGGGGCCACAGATACGCAGTATTTT	CAAAPLGGATDTQYF
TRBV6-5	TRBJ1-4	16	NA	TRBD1	TGTGCCAGCAGTTATGGGCCAGGGGGTTTAGGGGAAAAACTGTTTTTT	CASSYGPGGLGEKLFF
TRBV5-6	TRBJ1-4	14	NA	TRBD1	TGTGCCAGCAGCCGTGGACAGGGTGATGAAAAACTGTTTTTT	CASSRGQGDEKLFF
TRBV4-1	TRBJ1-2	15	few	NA	TGCGCCAGCAGCCAAGAGGGGTCGGGAGTACGTGGCTACACCTTC	CASSQEGSGVRGYTF
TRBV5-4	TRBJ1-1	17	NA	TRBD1	TGTGCCAGCAGCAGTCTCCGGGACAGGGGGAAAAACACTGAAGCTTTCTTT	CASSSLRDRGKNTEAFF
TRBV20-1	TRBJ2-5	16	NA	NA	TGCAGTGCTAGTAGGCCCTCGGCGGACACCCAAGAGACCCAGTACTTC	CSASRPSADTQETQYF
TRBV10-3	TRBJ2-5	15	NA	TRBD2	TGTGCCATCAGTGTCTCTAGCGGGGTCCAAGAGACCCAGTACTTC	CAISVSSGVQETQYF
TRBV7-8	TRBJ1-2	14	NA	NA	TGTGCCAGCAAGCCACAGGGATGGTTTGTTGGCTACACCTTC	CASKPQGWFVGYTF
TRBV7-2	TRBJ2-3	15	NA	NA	TGTGCCAGCAGCTTTACATCCGCTAGCACAGATACGCAGTATTTT	CASSFTSASTDTQYF
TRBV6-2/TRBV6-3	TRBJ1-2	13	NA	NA	TGTGCCAGCAGTTCAGGGGATCACTATGGCTACACCTTC	CASSSGDHYGYTF
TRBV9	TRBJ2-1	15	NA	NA	TGTGCCAGCACGAGCGGGCAGGGGGCCTACAATGAGCAGTTCTTC	CASTSGQGAYNEQFF
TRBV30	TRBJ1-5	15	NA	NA	TGTGCCTGGAGTGTACTGTCGGGGGACAATCAGCCCCAGCATTTT	CAWSVLSGDNQPQHF
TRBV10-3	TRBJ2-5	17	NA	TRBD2	TGTGCCATCAGTGAGTCCGGGACTAGCCGAGGTGGGGAGACCCAGTACTTC	CAISESGTSRGGETQYF
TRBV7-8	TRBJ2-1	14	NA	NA	TGTGCCAGCAGCTTAGAACTAGCAGGCGATGAGCAGTTCTTC	CASSLELAGDEQFF